One and the same sample provided the 27 T cell receptor beta chains below, sequenced in a study of memory CD4+ T cells and cytomegalovirus serostatus. Clones were sequenced by immunoSEQ multiplex PCR, and TCRdb holds only the in-frame ones, with some missing. The repertoire holds tens of thousands of clones, with approximately 86% as singletons. The sort gate was single viable CD3+CD4+CD8-CD45RO+ cells for memory CD4+ T cells. Sequenced sample: memory CD4+ T cells from blood. These TCRs come from an adult in good health and CMV-seronegative. Some clones in this sample may be carry-over from other donors' samples.

CDR3 coding DNA: TGTGCCAGCTCATCAAACAGGGACACTGAAGCTTTCTTT. Its translation is CASSSNRDTEAFF. This chain uses TRBV18 with TRBJ1-1; D perhaps matches TRBD1 (6 bases). The V gene lost 5 bases and the J gene lost 3 bases, with 10 bases spanning the gap. Germline V CDR1 and CDR2: KGHSH, LQKENI. CDR3 length: 13 amino acids.

This chain uses TRBV7-2 with TRBJ1-1; D may be TRBD1 (6 bases). With 5 bases removed from V and 1 base from J, the gap between germline ends came to 20 bases. Germline CDR1 SGHTA, CDR2 FQGNSA. The CDR3 is 17 amino acids. CDR3 sequence: CASSKSSTGGQNTEAFF. The CDR3 DNA reads as TGTGCCAGCAGCAAATCTTCGACAGGAGGACAGAACACTGAAGCTTTCTTT.

The rearrangement uses TRBV5-1 and TRBJ1-4; 8 bases align to TRBD1. Unmatched junction bases numbered 5, after V lost 3 bases and J lost 1 base. The CDR3 runs to 16 residues. Germline V CDR1 and CDR2: SGHRS, YFSETQ. DNA for the CDR3: TGCGCCAGCAGCTCTCAGGGGGCCGTAACTAATGAAAAACTGTTTTTT. As protein: CASSSQGAVTNEKLFF.

This chain joins TRBV9 and TRBJ2-6, with a weak D call TRBD2 (6 bases). Trimming pared 2 bases from V and 0 bases from J, leaving 6 bases between. CDR1 SGDLS and CDR2 YYNGEE come from the germline V gene. This CDR3 is built from 15 residues. The CDR3 loop is CASSVGGSGANVLTF. The CDR3 DNA sequence: TGTGCCAGCAGCGTGGGGGGCTCTGGGGCCAACGTCCTGACTTTC.

This sequence joins TRBV7-2 and TRBJ1-2; D remains ambiguous. Per the germline V gene, CDR1 is SGHTA and CDR2 is FQGNSA. The CDR3 spans 12 residues. Deletions cut 2 bases from V and 7 bases from J, with 8 bases between. This chain's CDR3 is CASSLNGVGYTF. CDR3 nucleotide sequence: TGTGCCAGCAGCTTAAATGGGGTTGGCTACACCTTC.

The CDR3 sequence: CASSPRQGDTGELFF. The DNA for the CDR3 is TGTGCCAGCAGTCCCCGACAGGGAGACACCGGGGAGCTGTTTTTT. This chain links TRBV27 with TRBJ2-2; 7 positions match TRBD1. The J segment lost 3 bases and the V segment lost 5 bases, leaving 6 bases of the junction unmatched. The CDR3 has 15 amino acids. The V gene's germline CDR1 is MNHEY and CDR2 SMNVEV (reference sequence).

The V call is TRBV6-5, the J call TRBJ1-5; unclear D gene. V dropped 0 bases and J dropped 6 bases, with 6 bases sitting between them. Germline V gives CDR1 MNHEY, CDR2 SVGAGI. This CDR3 has 13 residues. CDR3 bases: TGTGCCAGCAGTTACTCGAGGATTCAGCCCCAGCATTTT. Translated, it gives CASSYSRIQPQHF.

The chain joins TRBV11-2 to TRBJ2-1, with TRBD2 identical over 9 bases. V shed 3 bases and J 2 bases; nucleotides not matched to a gene: 2. This CDR3 is 15 amino acids long. Germline assignment: CDR1 SGHAT and CDR2 FQNNGV. The CDR3 here is CASSFIAGAYNEQFF. In DNA form, the CDR3 reads TGTGCCAGCAGCTTCATAGCGGGAGCCTACAATGAGCAGTTCTTC.

The chain carries TRBV9 and TRBJ2-1; 7 bases line up with TRBD2. The germline gives CDR1 SGDLS, CDR2 YYNGEE. The CDR3 contains 17 residues. V lost 0 bases and J lost 6; bases outside the gene matches: 12. CDR3 sequence (DNA): TGTGCCAGCAGCGTAGGCGGCGGGAGCTTTATTGCCAATGAGCAGTTCTTC. It is translated as CASSVGGGSFIANEQFF.

V is TRBV28 and J is TRBJ1-1; 7 bases are a match to TRBD1. The CDR3 spans 15 residues. Germline CDR1 is MDHEN and CDR2 is SYDVKM. With V trimmed by 5 bases and J by 1 base, 7 bases remained unmatched. The DNA for the CDR3 is TGTGCCAGCAGTCTACCTCAGGGGGGGAACACTGAAGCTTTCTTT. Residues: CASSLPQGGNTEAFF.

The rearrangement uses TRBV6-1 and TRBJ2-7; D gene ambiguous. Trimming removed 1 base at V and 2 bases at J, with 6 bases between. The V gene's germline CDR1 is MNHNS and CDR2 SASEGT. There are 13 residues in the CDR3. CDR3 DNA: TGTGCCAGCAGTGAAGGGAATGCCTACGAGCAGTACTTC. Encoded protein: CASSEGNAYEQYF.

V gene TRBV6-1 combines with J gene TRBJ2-7; no clear D gene. Trimming shortened V by 3 bases and J by 5 bases, and 17 bases separated the two germline ends. The V gene's germline CDR1 is MNHNS and CDR2 SASEGT. The CDR3 contains 15 residues. CDR3 in amino acids: CASSDRAQTGHEQYF. CDR3 DNA: TGTGCCAGCAGTGATAGGGCCCAGACGGGCCACGAGCAGTACTTC.

The J gene is TRBJ2-4, the V gene TRBV29-1; D gene unclear. CDR1 SQVTM and CDR2 ANQGSEA come from the germline V gene. The V end was cut by 7 bases, the J end by 5 bases, with 9 bases between. This CDR3 region has 11 residues. The CDR3 DNA follows: TGCAGCGCAGGCAGCCAAAACATTCAGTACTTC. This gives the protein CSAGSQNIQYF. The variable domain in full, completed from reference TRBV29-1 and TRBJ2-4, reads SAVISQKPSRDICQRGTSLTIQCQVDSQVTMMFWYRQQPGQSLTLIATANQGSEATYESGFVIDKFPISRPNLTFSTLTVSNMSPEDSSIYLCSAGSQNIQYFGAGTRLSVL.

The CDR3 here is CASTRLAGRTQYF. CDR3 sequence (DNA): TGTGCCAGCACGAGGCTAGCTGGGCGTACGCAGTATTTT. The chain couples TRBV2 to TRBJ2-3; tentatively, D is TRBD2 (5 bases). The V end was cut by 7 bases, the J end by 8 bases, with 16 bases between. Germline-derived CDR1 and CDR2 are SNHLY and FYNNEI. This CDR3 comprises 13 residues.

This clone is a singleton in its sample. The V call is TRBV7-2, the J call TRBJ1-2; 12 positions match TRBD1. This CDR3 contains 15 residues. V shed 5 bases and J 7 bases; nucleotides not matched to a gene: 8. Germline CDR1 and CDR2: SGHTA and FQGNSA. CDR3 DNA: TGTGCCAGCAGCCTAGGGGGGACAGGGGGCGGTGGCTACACCTTC. Amino acids: CASSLGGTGGGGYTF.

The chain links TRBV7-9 to TRBJ2-7, with a possible D match to TRBD2 (5 bases). Trimming removed 2 bases from V and 5 bases from J, with 10 bases in between. The CDR3 has 13 residues. Germline V CDR1 and CDR2: SEHNR, FQNEAQ (reference sequence). The CDR3 protein is CASSLSGFDEQYF. As DNA, the CDR3 is TGTGCCAGCAGCTTATCGGGGTTCGACGAGCAGTACTTC.

The chain joins TRBV6-5 to TRBJ1-3, with D perhaps matching TRBD1 (5 bases). This CDR3 has 16 amino acids. Germline lookup yields CDR1 MNHEY and CDR2 SVGAGI. The V end was cut by 2 bases, the J end by 0 bases, with 11 bases between. Written as DNA, the CDR3 is TGTGCCAGCAGTTACAACCGGGACGGCTCTGGAAACACCATATATTTT. This encodes CASSYNRDGSGNTIYF.

The chain employs TRBV5-4 and TRBJ2-7, with D perhaps TRBD1 or TRBD2 (5 bases each). This CDR3 has 16 residues. Trimming stripped 0 bases from V and 2 bases from J, with 15 bases between. Germline V gives CDR1 SGHNT, CDR2 YYREEE (reference sequence). As DNA, the CDR3 is TGTGCCAGCAGCTTGGCGAACCGGGACCTCGCCTACGAGCAGTACTTC. Protein: CASSLANRDLAYEQYF.

The rearrangement uses TRBV2 and TRBJ2-7, with TRBD2 identical over 8 bases. The CDR3 consists of 15 residues. Germline V lookup: CDR1 SNHLY, CDR2 FYNNEI. Trimming cost V 5 bases and J 0 bases; bases outside gene matches: 6. The CDR3 nucleotides are TGTGCCAGCAGTCTCCGCGGGAGGAACTCCTACGAGCAGTACTTC. The encoded protein is CASSLRGRNSYEQYF.

The chain uses TRBV7-2 and TRBJ1-1; perhaps TRBD1 as D (5 bases). V shed 1 base and J shed 11 bases, with 17 bases lying between them. Germline V gives CDR1 SGHTA, CDR2 FQGNSA. The CDR3 is 14 residues long. The CDR3 region is CASSLEVGAPRAFF. CDR3 coding DNA: TGTGCCAGCAGCTTAGAGGTAGGGGCTCCAAGGGCTTTCTTT.

V gene TRBV7-9 combines with J gene TRBJ1-5; D call uncertain. This CDR3 is 14 amino acids long. Germline CDR1 reads SEHNR; CDR2 reads FQNEAQ (reference sequence). Trimming took off 3 bases at V and 3 bases at J, with 9 bases between the two ends. The CDR3 sequence: CASSFSGDNQPQHF. As DNA, the CDR3 is TGTGCCAGCAGCTTTTCCGGGGACAATCAGCCCCAGCATTTT.

The chain couples TRBV5-5 to TRBJ2-7, with 12 bases matching TRBD2. The CDR3 length is 14 residues. Per germline, CDR1 SGHKS and CDR2 YYEKEE (reference sequence). V gave up 4 bases and J gave up 1 base; unmatched junction bases: 0. The DNA of the CDR3 is TGTGCCAGCAGCGGACTAGCGGGGTCCTACGAGCAGTACTTC. Translated, it gives CASSGLAGSYEQYF. Full variable domain (remainder filled in from reference TRBV5-5 and TRBJ2-7): DAGVTQSPTHLIKTRGQQVTLRCSPISGHKSVSWYQQVLGQGPQFIFQYYEKEERGRGNFPDRFSARQFPNYSSELNVNALLLGDSALYLCASSGLAGSYEQYFGPGTRLTVT.

The chain links TRBV28 to TRBJ2-1, with D uncertain. Germline V lookup: CDR1 MDHEN, CDR2 SYDVKM. The CDR3 spans 11 residues. V lost 5 bases and J 3 bases, leaving 2 bases between the germline ends. The chain's CDR3 is CASSGYNEQFF. CDR3 in DNA: TGTGCCAGCAGTGGCTACAATGAGCAGTTCTTC.

The chain links TRBV10-1 to TRBJ2-3; 8 bases are shared with TRBD2. The CDR3 is 17 amino acids. Germline-derived CDR1 and CDR2 are WNHNN and SYGVQD (reference sequence). Germline trimming cut 3 bases from V and 1 base from J; bases unmatched to any gene: 9. Here the CDR3 DNA reads TGCGCCAGCAGTGATCCCGGGAGGGCCTCTGGCACAGATACGCAGTATTTT. As protein: CASSDPGRASGTDTQYF.

This clone came up a few times. This chain uses TRBV19 with TRBJ2-5; tentatively, D is TRBD1 or TRBD2 (6 bases each). The CDR3 totals 14 residues. Germline assignment: CDR1 LNHDA and CDR2 SQIVND (reference sequence). Trimming took off 7 bases at V and 1 base at J, with 13 bases between the two ends. CDR3 sequence reads: CASKRPGAQETQYF. In DNA, the CDR3 is TGTGCCAGTAAGAGGCCGGGGGCCCAAGAGACCCAGTACTTC.

The V and J genes are TRBV11-2 and TRBJ2-5; D uncertain. This CDR3 is built from 14 residues. Germline V gives CDR1 SGHAT, CDR2 FQNNGV. The V gene lost 1 base and the J gene lost 0 bases, with 6 bases spanning the gap. The CDR3 loop reads CASSLVGNQETQYF. DNA of the CDR3: TGTGCCAGCAGCTTAGTCGGAAACCAAGAGACCCAGTACTTC.

The chain combines TRBV19 with TRBJ2-1; 16 bases match TRBD2. Germline values: CDR1 LNHDA, CDR2 SQIVND (reference sequence). J was trimmed by 7 bases and V by 3 bases; bases with no gene match: 6. This CDR3 comprises 17 residues. The CDR3 nucleotides are TGTGCCAGTAGTATTGGGACTAGCGGGAGGGCCAAGAATGAGCAGTTCTTC. Translation gives CASSIGTSGRAKNEQFF. Using reference TRBV19 and TRBJ2-1 for the parts outside the CDR3, the full variable domain is DGGITQSPKYLFRKEGQNVTLSCEQNLNHDAMYWYRQDPGQGLRLIYYSQIVNDFQKGDIAEGYSVSREKKESFPLTVTSAQKNPTAFYLCASSIGTSGRAKNEQFFGPGTRLTVL.